Here is one TCR beta chain with its context. This receptor's antigen is unknown. Base quality data are lacking; no much larger clone is found one base away. Compared with germline, V lacks 4 bases and J lacks 5 bases; bases without a gene match: 7. CDR1 and CDR2, per the germline V gene, are SGHRS and YFSETQ. The CDR3 runs 14 amino acids, cysteine and phenylalanine included. Left in the record is the CDR3 DNA by itself, 42 bases read in frame from the first base. The data are from a study of blood T cell repertoires in COVID-19 (TCRdb year 2020). At the level of the whole study: Samples from collaborators originated in the United States, Italy and Spain and spanned both the acute and convalescent phases of COVID-19. The repertoires were made available in a free public database intended to serve as a resource for research on the immune response to SARS-CoV-2. Deeply sampled blood TCRbeta repertoires from subjects exposed to, actively infected with, or recovered from COVID-19 were included in the dataset. Where available, HLA class I and class II types were taken from metadata supplied by the sample provider and were not determined by assay-based typing. Sample metadata almost always included a de-identified subject ID, COVID-19 status, age in years and sex. The material from the prospective study consisted of cDNA or gDNA derived from T cells, B-cell-depleted T cells, or PBMCs. The samples were drawn from the first 160 participants of the ongoing ImmuneRACE study and from roughly 1,300 subjects provided by 6 global collaborators. Beyond this particular receptor, the publication reports: Clinical and demographic metadata were provided uncurated, with the amount varying by source and participant.

In Seattle, one collaborating source enrolled patients while the infection was active and tracked those patients longitudinally over the course of disease. Each collaborating institution followed its own protocols to collect whole blood in K2EDTA tubes. For TCRbeta analysis, collaborator samples were shipped as frozen whole blood, as isolated PBMCs, or as DNA extracted from either sample type. TCRbeta CDR3 regions were amplified from genomic DNA by means of the immunoSEQ Assay, a bias-controlled multiplex PCR. The study's own analysis went as follows. Within the assay, amplification of reference gene primers was used to estimate how many nucleated cells each sample contained. To quantify the absolute abundance of each unique TCRbeta CDR3 rearrangement, sequence reads were collapsed and filtered. For each sample, productive Simpson clonality was calculated as the square root of Simpson's diversity index over productive rearrangements. TCRdb's version of the immuneACCESS table is confined to in-frame rearrangements and falls short of the full clone set. An unresolved V gene accounts for under half of the shortfall where checked; the remainder is of unknown origin. V, J and clone size derive from that table, while D and trimming were established from the DNA sequence. This sample holds approximately 350,000 clones; about 89% were observed only once. The ten largest clones take up around 3% of the sample.

This TCR was sampled from a woman in her 30s with COVID-19, enrolled during active disease. Specimen: peripheral blood. Recombination connected TRBV5-1 to TRBJ2-5, with TRBD2 matching 8 junction bases. The CDR3 loop reads CASSAGTRGETQYF. The nucleotide sequence is given as TGCGCCAGCAGCGCTGGGACTAGAGGGGAGACCCAGTACTTC.